Listed below are T cell receptor beta chains from one sample, sequenced in a study of chemoradiotherapy in HPV16-positive cancers. The method was immunoSEQ multiplex PCR; TCRdb's version includes in-frame clones alone and lacks a portion of them. Among around 6,300 clones listed, about 93% were seen once. The sample consisted of blood, taken from a patient who underwent chemoradiotherapy. Every receptor here comes from a human donor with HPV-associated anogenital cancer. The CDR3 runs from the conserved cysteine through the conserved F or W. A D gene is named only where the DNA matches it firmly. A clone size is listed for some rows: how often the clone was seen (once, few, many), or a class if it is expanded.

clone_size,d_call,v_call,j_call,cdr3_nt,cdr3_aa
NA,NA,TRBV4-3,TRBJ2-7,TGCGCCAGCAGCCAAGCCTTGGGGGCTAGGTCGACCGGGGAGCAGTACTTC,CASSQALGARSTGEQYF
few,TRBD2,TRBV7-9,TRBJ2-3,TGTGCCAGCAGCGGGACTGCGGGAGGACGCACAGATACGCAGTATTTT,CASSGTAGGRTDTQYF
NA,NA,TRBV28,TRBJ1-1,TGTGCCAGCAGTTTCCCGGGCCCCGGCACTGAAGCTTTCTTT,CASSFPGPGTEAFF
few,NA,TRBV11-3,TRBJ2-7,TGTGCCAGCGGGCTCCGGGACACAGATTTGGGTAGCGAGCAGTACTTC,CASGLRDTDLGSEQYF
NA,TRBD1,TRBV5-1,TRBJ2-7,TGCGCCAGCAGCTCACGACAGGGATCCTACGAGCAGTACTTC,CASSSRQGSYEQYF
NA,NA,TRBV7-2,TRBJ1-3,TGTGCCAGCAGCTTAATGGCCCCTGGGGTCATAGGAAACACCATATATTTT,CASSLMAPGVIGNTIYF
NA,TRBD1,TRBV18,TRBJ1-1,TGTGCCAGCTCCGGACAGGCCTCGAACACTGAAGCTTTCTTT,CASSGQASNTEAFF
NA,NA,TRBV7-2,TRBJ2-3,TGTGCCAGCAGCTTATTGGGATTAGAGGCAGATACGCAGTATTTT,CASSLLGLEADTQYF
medium-sized,NA,TRBV7-8,TRBJ2-7,TGTGCCAGCAGCTTAGGAGGGTTCTACGAGCAGTACTTC,CASSLGGFYEQYF
NA,NA,TRBV4-3,TRBJ1-1,TGCGCCAGCAGTTCCCTAGGGAACACTGAAGCTTTCTTT,CASSSLGNTEAFF
NA,TRBD2,TRBV29-1,TRBJ2-3,TGCAGCGTCGATGGACTAGCGGGAGGTGGCACAGATACGCAGTATTTT,CSVDGLAGGGTDTQYF
NA,TRBD2,TRBV14,TRBJ2-3,TGTGCCAGCAGCCAATCGGCTAGCGGGGGTTTTTTGGATACGCAGTATTTT,CASSQSASGGFLDTQYF
NA,NA,TRBV9,TRBJ1-3,TGTGCCAGCAGCGTAGCTTGGCGGACCTCTGGAAACACCATATATTTT,CASSVAWRTSGNTIYF
NA,NA,TRBV21-1,TRBJ1-5,TGTGCCAGCAGCAAAAATGAAAGGACAGGGCCCAATCAGCCCCAGCATTTT,CASSKNERTGPNQPQHF
NA,NA,TRBV7-6,TRBJ1-1,TGTGCCAGCAGCTTACAGTTGAACACTGAAGCTTTCTTT,CASSLQLNTEAFF
NA,TRBD2,TRBV11-1,TRBJ2-7,TGTGCCAGCAGCTTCCCGGGGGGGGAGTTACAGTACTTC,CASSFPGGELQYF
NA,TRBD1,TRBV10-1,TRBJ1-1,TGCGCCAGCAGTGAGTCCAGGAGACAGGGGACGAACACTGAAGCTTTCTTT,CASSESRRQGTNTEAFF
NA,NA,TRBV6-5,TRBJ1-4,TGTGCCAGCAGTTCTAGGACCAATGAAAAACTGTTTTTT,CASSSRTNEKLFF
NA,NA,TRBV7-2,TRBJ2-7,TGTGCCAGCAGCTTAGGACCGGGACTGTCGAGGGTCAGTGAGCAGTACTTC,CASSLGPGLSRVSEQYF
NA,NA,TRBV19,TRBJ1-1,TGTGCCAGTAGTACCGATACAAAGAACACTGAAGCTTTCTTT,CASSTDTKNTEAFF
NA,NA,TRBV5-5,TRBJ2-7,TGTGCCAGCAGCTTCCAGGGATACGAGCAGTACTTC,CASSFQGYEQYF
NA,NA,TRBV13,TRBJ1-6,TGTGCCAGCAGCTTTTTTGCAGGAGGAAATTCACCCCTCCACTTT,CASSFFAGGNSPLHF
NA,NA,TRBV6-1,TRBJ1-5,TGTGCCAGCAGTGTTTCGGGGCGCAATCAGCCCCAGCATTTT,CASSVSGRNQPQHF
NA,TRBD2,TRBV6-4,TRBJ2-1,TGTGCCAGCAGTGACAGTATAGCTAGCGGGAGGCTCTACAATGAGCAGTTCTTC,CASSDSIASGRLYNEQFF
NA,TRBD1,TRBV13,TRBJ2-1,TGTGCCAGCAGCTCGGACAGGGTTTACAATGAGCAGTTCTTC,CASSSDRVYNEQFF
NA,TRBD2,TRBV2,TRBJ2-4,TGTGCCAGCAGCGGACTAGCGGCGAAAGCCAAAAACATTCAGTACTTC,CASSGLAAKAKNIQYF
NA,TRBD2,TRBV9,TRBJ2-2,TGTGCCAGCAGCGTAGGTAGCGGGGGGGCGCCCGGGGAGCTGTTTTTT,CASSVGSGGAPGELFF
NA,NA,TRBV9,TRBJ2-1,TGTGCCAGCAGCGTCACACTTTATCAGCACGGGGGTGAACAGTTCTTC,CASSVTLYQHGGEQFF
few,NA,TRBV11-2,TRBJ2-6,TGTGCCAGCAGCCGGCAACTCTCTGGGGCCAACGTCCTGACTTTC,CASSRQLSGANVLTF
NA,TRBD2,TRBV19,TRBJ2-1,TGTGCCAGTAGTATAGCTCTAGCGGGGGGTGGTGAGCAGTTCTTC,CASSIALAGGGEQFF
NA,NA,TRBV25-1,TRBJ1-3,TGTGCCGGCCAGGCCCGAAAACGAAACACCATATATTTT,CAGQARKRNTIYF
NA,NA,TRBV27,TRBJ2-5,TGTGCCAGCAGTTTTTATCAGGGTTCGGAGACCCAGTACTTC,CASSFYQGSETQYF
NA,TRBD1,TRBV2,TRBJ1-1,TGTGCCAGCAGAATTACAGGGGCTAACACTGAAGCTTTCTTT,CASRITGANTEAFF
NA,NA,TRBV20-1,TRBJ2-1,TGCAGTGCTAGAGTTAATGAGCAGTTCTTC,CSARVNEQFF
NA,TRBD2,TRBV14,TRBJ2-5,TGTGCCAGCAGCCGCCAGGTCGGGACTAGCGGGCAAGAGACCCAGTACTTC,CASSRQVGTSGQETQYF
once,NA,TRBV4-3,TRBJ1-1,TGCGCCAGCAGCCAGATCCAGGGGACTGAAGCTTTCTTT,CASSQIQGTEAFF
NA,TRBD1,TRBV6-5,TRBJ1-2,TGTGCCAGTCATCAACCCGGACAGGCCAACTATGGCTACACCTTC,CASHQPGQANYGYTF
NA,TRBD2,TRBV10-3,TRBJ2-1,TGTGCCATCAGTGTTAGCGGGACGGTAGTAAATGAGCAGTTCTTC,CAISVSGTVVNEQFF
NA,NA,TRBV25-1,TRBJ2-1,TGTGCCAGCAGTGTCTACAATGAGCAGTTCTTC,CASSVYNEQFF
NA,TRBD1,TRBV28,TRBJ1-4,TGTGCCAGCAGTGTACTACAGGGGATGCAGAAACTGTTTTTT,CASSVLQGMQKLFF
NA,NA,TRBV10-3,TRBJ2-1,TGTGCCATCAGTGAGGTGGCGGGCCCGCGGAATGAGCAGTTCTTC,CAISEVAGPRNEQFF
NA,NA,TRBV6-6,TRBJ2-5,TGTGCCAGCAGCCCGAAGGAGGAGACCCAGTACTTC,CASSPKEETQYF
NA,NA,TRBV14,TRBJ1-1,TGTGCCAGCAGCCCTCCCCGGGGGGCCGGCACTGAAGCTTTCTTT,CASSPPRGAGTEAFF
NA,TRBD2,TRBV11-3,TRBJ2-1,TGTGCCAGCAGCTTAGTAGGGACTAGCGGGAGTGCGTACAATGAGCAGTTCTTC,CASSLVGTSGSAYNEQFF
NA,NA,TRBV9,TRBJ2-3,TGTGCCAGCAGCGTACCGGACCGGGACCCCCAAATGGATACGCAGTATTTT,CASSVPDRDPQMDTQYF
NA,NA,TRBV10-3,TRBJ2-7,TGTGCCATCAGTGAGTCCAGGTCCGGAAACGAGCAGTACTTC,CAISESRSGNEQYF
NA,TRBD1,TRBV6-5,TRBJ1-6,TGTGCCAGCAGTTACGACAGGGGTTCACCCCTCCACTTT,CASSYDRGSPLHF
NA,TRBD2,TRBV4-3,TRBJ2-1,TGCGCCAGCAGCCAGACGGCGGGCGGGGGCTCCTACAATGAGCAGTTCTTC,CASSQTAGGGSYNEQFF
NA,TRBD1,TRBV27,TRBJ2-7,TGTGCCAGCAGGACGGGACAGGTTGTCTCCGAGCAGTACTTC,CASRTGQVVSEQYF